The 29 T cell receptor beta chains below were found in one sample sequenced in a study of T cells in Graves' hyperthyroidism and ophthalmopathy. Amplified regions were TCR beta CDR3 sequences from RNA transcripts. A set of HTBI primers served as the primers for a first-round RT-PCR of the TCR CDR3. MiXCR was run by TCRdb on the multiplex PCR reads, yielding one entry per CDR3 protein. Of under 40,000 distinct CDR3 sequences detected, roughly half appear once; the ten largest clones hold about 25%. The sample consisted of blood. Every receptor here comes from a woman between 40 and 50 years old with Graves' ophthalmopathy.

This clonotype came up many times. This chain uses TRBV25-1 with TRBJ2-5; tentative D call: TRBD1 (6 bases). The ends were cut back, 3 bases at V and 4 bases at J, with 24 bases in the middle. This CDR3 is 18 amino acids long. Germline V lookup: CDR1 MGHDK, CDR2 SYGVNS. CDR3 region: CASSDSSLWGHSGETQYF. CDR3 DNA: TGTGCCAGCAGTGATTCCTCTTTGTGGGGACACTCCGGAGAGACCCAGTACTTC.

This clonotype has a count of ten or more. This rearrangement joins TRBV15 to TRBJ1-1; no clear D. The CDR3 spans 13 residues. With 5 bases removed from V and 1 base from J, the gap between germline ends came to 8 bases. CDR1 is LNHNV and CDR2 is YYDKDF in the germline V gene (reference sequence). DNA for the CDR3: TGTGCCACCAGCCAAACAAAGAACACTGAAGCTTTCTTT. It translates to CATSQTKNTEAFF.

The genes are TRBV7-9 and TRBJ2-3, with TRBD1 matching over 8 bases. V dropped 5 bases and J dropped 0; count of bases not matched to a gene: 7. CDR3 length: 16 amino acids. The germline gives CDR1 SEHNR, CDR2 FQNEAQ (reference sequence). In nucleotides, the CDR3 is TGTGCCAGCAGCCCAACCAGGGGGCAGAGCACAGATACGCAGTATTTT. Encoded protein: CASSPTRGQSTDTQYF.

This chain links TRBV7-9 with TRBJ2-7, with 7 bases matching TRBD2. V shed 4 bases, J shed 3 bases, and the junction held 6 bases outside the gene matches. CDR3 length: 14 residues. Looked up from germline, CDR1 is SEHNR and CDR2 is FQNEAQ (reference sequence). In DNA, the CDR3 is TGTGCCAGCAGCTCCGCCGGGGGGAGCTACGAGCAGTACTTC. It is translated as CASSSAGGSYEQYF. Full variable domain (outside the CDR3, taken from reference TRBV7-9 and TRBJ2-7): DTGVSQNPRHKITKRGQNVTFRCDPISEHNRLYWYRQTLGQGPEFLTYFQNEAQLEKSRLLSDRFSAERPKGSFSTLEIQRTEQGDSAMYLCASSSAGGSYEQYFGPGTRLTVT.

The J gene is TRBJ2-1, the V gene TRBV7-9; 11 nucleotides line up with TRBD2. V lost 4 bases and J lost 2; bases outside the gene matches: 10. Germline CDR1 is SEHNR and CDR2 is FQNEAQ (reference sequence). The CDR3 runs to 18 residues. The CDR3 loop reads CASSSPPRLAGPYNEQFF. The CDR3 coding sequence is TGTGCCAGCAGCTCACCCCCTCGACTAGCGGGACCCTACAATGAGCAGTTCTTC.

There are many counts of this clonotype. This chain connects TRBV19 to TRBJ2-3, with TRBD2 as a possible D gene (5 bases). The CDR3 has 15 residues. Germline CDR1 LNHDA, CDR2 SQIVND (reference sequence). V dropped 3 bases and J dropped 0 bases, with 10 bases sitting between them. The DNA of the CDR3 is TGTGCCAGTAGTATCGCGGGTACTAGCACAGATACGCAGTATTTT. Residues: CASSIAGTSTDTQYF.

This chain uses TRBV2 with TRBJ1-4; 8 nucleotides match TRBD1. J lost 8 bases, V lost 5 bases, and 4 bases had no gene match. The CDR3 covers 13 residues. Germline V gives CDR1 SNHLY, CDR2 FYNNEI. The CDR3 DNA follows: TGTGCCAGCAGTTCGGGACAGGAGGAAAAACTGTTTTTT. The encoded protein is CASSSGQEEKLFF.

Note on this clonotype: A junction end diverges from the germline sequence, so it may reflect a read error. CDR3 nucleotides: TGTGCCAACAGCGCGCCTGGACTAGCGGGGGGGCCCCAGGAGACCCAGTACTTC. It encodes CANSAPGLAGGPQETQYF. The V gene is TRBV9, the J gene TRBJ2-5; TRBD2 agrees at 15 bases. The CDR3 loop spans 18 amino acids. The germline V gene has CDR1 SGDLS and CDR2 YYNGEE.

This chain connects TRBV20-1 to TRBJ1-2; 11 nucleotides line up with TRBD1. V lost 1 base to trimming and J lost 3 bases; unmatched junction nucleotides: 1. This CDR3 comprises 14 residues. Germline lookup yields CDR1 DFQATT and CDR2 SNEGSKA (reference sequence). CDR3 in amino acids: CSARGTGGHYGYTF. The CDR3 coding sequence is TGCAGTGCTAGAGGGACAGGGGGCCACTATGGCTACACCTTC.

Details on this clonotype: Germline and junction disagree at one end, which may indicate a read error. The chain recombines TRBV20-1 with TRBJ1-1; D uncertain. The CDR3 extends over 14 amino acids. CDR1 is DFQATT, CDR2 SNEGSKA, per germline (reference sequence). The CDR3 region is CSARFSLADTEAFF. CDR3 DNA sequence: TGCAGTGCTAGATTTAGTTTGGCCGACACGGAAGCTTTCTTT.

The chain couples TRBV24-1 to TRBJ1-1, with D possibly TRBD1 on 5 matching bases. Trimming took 7 bases from V and 1 from J, leaving 15 bases between them. Germline lookup yields CDR1 KGHDR and CDR2 SFDVKD. This CDR3 has 15 amino acids. The CDR3 spells CATRLGGGANTEAFF. The CDR3 coding sequence is TGTGCCACCAGGTTGGGGGGGGGTGCGAACACTGAAGCTTTCTTT.

This clonotype was seen ten or more times. The chain links TRBV12-3 or TRBV12-4 to TRBJ2-5, with 11 positions matching TRBD1. Unmatched junction bases numbered 4, after V lost 5 bases and J lost 5 bases. The CDR3 is 14 residues long. The CDR3 bases are TGTGCCAGCAGTCCCTGGGACAGGGGGGAGACCCAGTACTTC. It specifies CASSPWDRGETQYF.

This clonotype has a handful of counts. The chain has TRBV9 and TRBJ2-7; D could derive from TRBD1 or TRBD2 (5 bases each). CDR1 SGDLS and CDR2 YYNGEE come from the germline V gene. Trimming cost V 4 bases and J 6 bases, with 11 bases left between them. CDR3 size: 12 residues. The chain's CDR3 is CASSQGGGEQYF. CDR3 in DNA: TGTGCCAGCAGCCAAGGTGGGGGCGAGCAGTACTTC.

The chain's CDR3 is CATSQRNILFQETQYF. CDR3 bases: TGTGCCACCAGCCAGAGAAATATACTGTTCCAAGAGACCCAGTACTTC. This chain joins TRBV15 and TRBJ2-5, with D unresolved. The ends were cut back, 5 bases at V and 1 base at J, with 17 bases in the middle. Germline V gene lookup returns CDR1 LNHNV and CDR2 YYDKDF (reference sequence). The CDR3 covers 16 residues.

This clonotype was found many times. This chain connects TRBV7-9 to TRBJ2-7; a possible D gene is TRBD2 (6 bases). V shed 5 bases and J shed 3 bases, with 20 bases lying between them. The CDR3 loop spans 16 amino acids. From germline, CDR1 is SEHNR and CDR2 FQNEAQ (reference sequence). CDR3 amino acids: CASSQRLDGTDYEQYF. CDR3 nucleotide sequence: TGTGCCAGCAGCCAACGACTAGACGGGACGGACTACGAGCAGTACTTC.

About this clonotype: Here the CDR3 omits its conserved ending phenylalanine or tryptophan, so a read error is the likely source. The DNA is left out, because the CDR3 cannot be placed on it with certainty; the CDR3 is given as TCRdb lists it. V gene TRBV9 combines with J gene TRBJ2-1. Inclusive of both ends, the CDR3 amounts to 9 amino acids. The germline V gene encodes CDR1 SGDLS and CDR2 YYNGEE. Here the CDR3 reads CASSVERYA.

In this sample, this clonotype turned up once. The V call is TRBV6-2 or TRBV6-3, the J call TRBJ2-3; 7 bases align to TRBD1. The V segment lost 6 bases and the J segment 11 bases; nucleotides outside the gene matches: 14. The CDR3 is made up of 14 amino acids. The germline V gene has CDR1 MNHEY and CDR2 SVGEGT. The CDR3 sequence is CASSRQGSYNEQYF. The CDR3 coding sequence is TGTGCCAGCAGCCGACAGGGCTCCTACAATGAGCAGTATTTT.

With respect to this clonotype: A junction boundary mismatches the germline segment, possibly from a read error. The chain links TRBV11-1 to TRBJ1-2; possible D gene TRBD1, 5 bases. Germline V lookup: CDR1 SGHAT, CDR2 FQDESV (reference sequence). The CDR3 runs to 12 residues. In nucleotides, the CDR3 is TGTGCCAGCAGCTTAGGATGGGGGAACTACGCCTTC. This sequence encodes CASSLGWGNYAF.

Details on this clonotype: This may come from a read error, since a much larger clone is one base off. The chain has TRBV28 and TRBJ1-2, with 8 bases that match TRBD1. The CDR3 length is 13 residues. Germline lookup yields CDR1 MDHEN and CDR2 SYDVKM. The CDR3: CASRMDRVSGCTF. Here the CDR3 DNA reads TGTGCCAGCAGGATGGACAGGGTCTCTGGCTGCACCTTC.

This clonotype was seen at least ten times. The chain joins TRBV6-5 to TRBJ2-3; 8 bases match TRBD1. The CDR3 totals 14 residues. Germline assignment: CDR1 MNHEY and CDR2 SVGAGI. The CDR3 DNA sequence: TGTGCGAGTGGTTCAGGGGGCAGGGTAGATACGCAGTATTTT. This encodes CASGSGGRVDTQYF.

The V and J genes are TRBV7-2 and TRBJ1-5; D gene ambiguous. V shed 1 base and J shed 8 bases, with 9 bases lying between them. The CDR3 loop spans 13 amino acids. In germline, CDR1 is SGHTA, CDR2 FQGNSA. The CDR3 loop reads CASSLGPLEPQHF. The CDR3 region has the DNA TGTGCCAGCAGCTTAGGTCCCTTGGAGCCCCAGCATTTT.

V is TRBV20-1 and J is TRBJ1-1, with 7 bases aligning to TRBD1. The ends lost 3 bases at V and 1 base at J; junction bases unmatched: 5. CDR3 size: 14 residues. The germline CDR1 and CDR2 sequences are DFQATT and SNEGSKA (reference sequence). The CDR3 loop reads CSASRGTRNTEAFF. The DNA for the CDR3 is TGCAGTGCTAGCAGGGGGACACGGAACACTGAAGCTTTCTTT.

This chain joins TRBV10-3 and TRBJ2-7; a weak D match, TRBD2 (6 bases). With 5 bases removed from V and 2 bases from J, the gap between germline ends came to 19 bases. Germline CDR1 and CDR2: ENHRY and SYGVKD. The CDR3 has 16 residues. In DNA form, the CDR3 reads TGTGCCATCAGTTCCCCCACGGGACTCAGCGCCTACGAGCAGTACTTC. Its protein product is CAISSPTGLSAYEQYF.

There are many counts of this clonotype. The genes are TRBV3-1 and TRBJ2-5, with 8 positions matching TRBD1. The CDR3 loop spans 14 amino acids. V dropped 0 bases and J dropped 6; count of bases not matched to a gene: 3. Germline V gene data show CDR1 as LGHDT and CDR2 as YNNKEL (reference sequence). CDR3 protein: CASSQDQGAKTQYF. The CDR3 DNA sequence: TGTGCCAGCAGCCAAGACCAGGGGGCGAAGACCCAGTACTTC.

This clonotype was seen ten or more times. A much more abundant neighbour one base away suggests this may be a read error. This chain connects TRBV15 to TRBJ2-7; D is undetermined. CDR1 LNHNV and CDR2 YYDKDF come from the germline V gene (reference sequence). The CDR3 covers 15 residues. V was shortened by 0 bases and J by 6 bases, with 15 bases between the two germline ends. CDR3 coding DNA: TGTGCCACCAGCAGAGATTCGGGCAGGACCCTCGAGCAGTACTTC. Translation: CATSRDSGRTLEQYF.

This clonotype was seen ten or more times. This rearrangement joins TRBV14 to TRBJ2-3; a weak D match, TRBD2 (5 bases). Germline loops: CDR1 SGHDN, CDR2 FVKESK. V was clipped by 1 base and J by 6 bases, with 8 bases between them. This CDR3 comprises 13 residues. The CDR3 nucleotides read TGTGCCAGCAGCCAAGGGCGGGTTGATACGCAGTATTTT. This sequence encodes CASSQGRVDTQYF. The variable domain in full, completed from reference TRBV14 and TRBJ2-3, reads EAGVTQFPSHSVIEKGQTVTLRCDPISGHDNLYWYRRVMGKEIKFLLHFVKESKQDESGMPNNRFLAERTGGTYSTLKVQPAELEDSGVYFCASSQGRVDTQYFGPGTRLTVL.

The CDR3 nucleotides read TGTGCCAGCAGCCCAGTACCACAGGCTTACGAGCAGTACTTC. As protein: CASSPVPQAYEQYF. The chain uses TRBV7-2 and TRBJ2-7; tentatively, D is TRBD1 (5 bases). CDR1 is SGHTA and CDR2 is FQGNSA in the germline V gene. V was trimmed by 5 bases and J by 4 bases, leaving 15 bases between them. The CDR3 length is 14 residues.

Points on this clonotype: An end of the junction does not agree with germline; a read error may underlie this. The V call is TRBV2, the J call TRBJ1-4; D is undetermined. Germline CDR1 SNHLY, CDR2 FYNNEI. The CDR3 has 13 amino acids. The CDR3 here is CTSNPATNEKLFF. CDR3 nucleotides: TGTACCAGCAATCCAGCAACTAATGAAAAACTGTTTTTT.

A note on this clonotype: As the CDR3 is not closed by the conserved phenylalanine or tryptophan, this likely results from a read error. The DNA is omitted, as the CDR3 cannot be located on it reliably, and the CDR3 follows TCRdb's listing. This chain uses TRBV5-1 with TRBJ2-2. The CDR3 has 11 amino acids, counting both end residues. From germline, CDR1 is SGHRS and CDR2 YFSETQ. The CDR3 loop reads CAIPRYRGAVS.